This T cell receptor beta chain appears in the sequencing data of a study of response to subunit inactivated influenza vaccine. Study conclusions and caveats: The authors suggested that few new T cells are recruited per seasonal influenza vaccination.

TCRdb recomputed calls from the RT-PCR reads with MiXCR, one row per CDR3 protein. This sample has 500,000 to 600,000 distinct CDR3 sequences, with around 11% found just once. As to this clonotype: The antigen is unknown.

Per the germline V gene, CDR1 is KGHDR and CDR2 is SFDVKD. The CDR3 covers 14 residues. With 6 bases removed from V and 6 bases from J, the gap between germline ends came to 17 bases. The sample was PBMCs from blood, taken on the day of vaccination. This receptor was taken from a man over 45 who received an inactivated influenza vaccine. The V and J genes are TRBV24-1 and TRBJ2-7, with D possibly being TRBD2 (6 bases). CDR3 nucleotide sequence: TGTGCCACCAGTTCCACTAGCACAATAGGCGAGCAGTACTTC. Its translation is CATSSTSTIGEQYF.